This T cell receptor beta chain was captured in a study of beta chain features in type 1 diabetes. The study's findings and limits: In every one of the four CD4+ subsets, TCRB CDR3s were moderately but significantly shorter in Type 1 diabetes patients.

Details on this clone: Its matching antigen is unknown.

Expressed TCRB transcripts were sequenced because the isolated RNA had all been reverse transcribed beforehand. It was found that naive, central memory and regulatory T cell samples averaged around 3.8 million reads. Profiled with immunoSEQ multiplex PCR; TCRdb holds only in-frame clones, not every one. The sample holds 25,000 to 30,000 clones, around 54% seen once. The CDR3 has 15 residues. Looked up from germline, CDR1 is SGHRS and CDR2 is YFSETQ. V lost 0 bases and J lost 2, with 12 bases in between. The V and J genes are TRBV5-1 and TRBJ2-7; D unresolved. What was sequenced was Tregs from blood. This clonotype originated in a woman under 30 with type 1 diabetes. CDR3 protein: CASSLVLGGTYEQYF. CDR3 DNA sequence: TGCGCCAGCAGCTTGGTTCTTGGCGGAACCTACGAGCAGTACTTC.